This TCR beta chain comes out of a study of T cell responses to AZD1222 COVID-19 vaccine. Broader study findings: Nearly half of the spike-specific TCRs reportedly recognize variant regions that carry no mutations. A mostly white British donor set with more females was recruited, and clonal diversity was possibly underestimated. Among vaccine-associated CD4 TCRs, coverage spanned spike, with dominance at 160-218 and 743-854. Spike-specific TCR depth and breadth grew after two AZD1222 doses.

Only in-frame clones appear in the TCRdb table, and some are missing; sequencing was by immunoSEQ multiplex PCR. The sample lists roughly 120,000 clones; roughly nine tenths were seen once. On this clone: The antigen is not known.

With 4 bases clipped from V and 0 bases from J, the junction kept 7 bases outside the gene matches. The CDR3 is 17 residues long. Germline loops: CDR1 WNHNN, CDR2 SYGVQD (reference sequence). The source is an adult who received the AZD1222 COVID-19 vaccine. The source material was peripheral blood, sampled 28 days after the second AZD1222 dose. This chain joins TRBV10-1 and TRBJ1-3, with TRBD1 matching 9 bases. As DNA, the CDR3 is TGCGCCAGCAGTGGGACAGGGGACTTTTCCTCTGGAAACACCATATATTTT. It yields the protein CASSGTGDFSSGNTIYF.